This T cell receptor beta chain was captured in a study of T cell responses to AZD1222 COVID-19 vaccine. Looking at the study overall: Pooling was applied to second doses at about 4 or about 12 weeks.

Only in-frame clones appear in the TCRdb table, and some are missing; sequencing was by immunoSEQ multiplex PCR. This table holds over 150,000 clones, approximately 92% found once. Points from the study as a whole: Repertoires were obtained only post-peak T cell response.

A note on this clone: The antigen is not known.

The TCR was taken from an adult in good health. The specimen comprised peripheral blood, sampled on day 0 of AZD1222 vaccination.

CDR3 DNA sequence: TGTGCCAGCAGACGAGCGGGGGGACCTTACAATGAGCAGTTCTTC. Translating gives CASRRAGGPYNEQFF. The rearrangement uses TRBV27 and TRBJ2-1; TRBD2 agrees at 9 bases. CDR3 size: 15 residues. Germline values: CDR1 MNHEY, CDR2 SMNVEV (reference sequence). V trimming: 6 bases; J trimming: 4 bases; junction bases outside the gene matches: 7.